This T cell receptor beta chain was profiled in a study of blood T cell repertoires in COVID-19. Study as a whole: Both acute and convalescent COVID-19 samples were obtained from the United States, Italy and Spain. Sources were T cells, B-cell-depleted T cells, or PBMCs; the material itself was cDNA or gDNA.

Per the original data handling: Amplified reference gene primers provided the basis for estimating nucleated cell counts. Profiling relied on immunoSEQ multiplex PCR, and the TCRdb table lists in-frame clones only, not all of them. The DNA was the basis for D and trimming; V, J and clone size are from that table. The profile shows hundreds of thousands of clones, around 90% of them singletons. From germline, CDR1 is SQVTM and CDR2 ANQGSEA. With V trimmed by 3 bases and J by 4 bases, 4 bases remained unmatched. The length of the CDR3 is 13 residues. Material: peripheral blood. The chain is built from TRBV29-1 and TRBJ2-7, with 9 bases identical to TRBD1. The clonotype comes from a man aged 55-75 years who had recovered from COVID-19. CDR3 sequence (DNA): TGCAGCGTTGATCGCGGGACAGGGTACGAGCAGTACTTC. Translation gives CSVDRGTGYEQYF.